This is a list of T cell receptor beta chains from one sample in a study of blood T cell repertoires in COVID-19. The table came from immunoSEQ multiplex PCR; TCRdb's copy has only in-frame clones and leaves some out. The table has more than 250,000 clones, around 87% seen once. The specimen was peripheral blood. These receptors originate from a middle-aged man with active or convalescent COVID-19. CDR3s include the opening cysteine and the closing phenylalanine or tryptophan.

CDR3 protein: CSGRAHTEAFF
CDR3 length: 11
V gene: TRBV20-1
J gene: TRBJ1-1

CDR3 protein: CSVSNSGNTIYF
CDR3 length: 12
V gene: TRBV29-1
J gene: TRBJ1-3

CDR3 protein: CSASSLASSTDTQYF
CDR3 length: 15
V gene: TRBV20-1
J gene: TRBJ2-3

CDR3 protein: CASSPAPQGTGANVLTF
CDR3 length: 17
V gene: TRBV18
J gene: TRBJ2-6

CDR3 protein: CASSFNGNTEAFF
CDR3 length: 13
V gene: TRBV6-6
J gene: TRBJ1-1

CDR3 protein: CASSYSRQLNQPQHF
CDR3 length: 15
V gene: TRBV6-6
J gene: TRBJ1-5

CDR3 protein: CASSLGGGANYGYTF
CDR3 length: 15
V gene: TRBV28
J gene: TRBJ1-2

CDR3 protein: CASSPLWTRQETQYF
CDR3 length: 15
V gene: TRBV9
J gene: TRBJ2-5

CDR3 protein: CASSHPGGEDTEAFF
CDR3 length: 15
V gene: TRBV6-5
J gene: TRBJ1-1

CDR3 protein: CASTLDTYNEQFF
CDR3 length: 13
V gene: TRBV12-3/TRBV12-4
J gene: TRBJ2-1

CDR3 protein: CASSFTHSQAEQYF
CDR3 length: 14
V gene: TRBV27
J gene: TRBJ2-7